Shown below are 14 T cell receptor beta chains from a single sample sequenced in a study of blood T cell repertoires in COVID-19. The method was immunoSEQ multiplex PCR; TCRdb's version includes in-frame clones alone and lacks a portion of them. The sample lists about 250,000 clones; about 89% were seen once. The specimen was peripheral blood. These receptors were collected from a woman aged 60 to 75 who had recovered from COVID-19.

The rearrangement uses TRBV19 and TRBJ2-7, with 10 bases matching TRBD2. The V gene end was trimmed by 6 bases and the J gene end by 5 bases; junction bases not matched to a gene: 13. Germline V gene sequence: CDR1 LNHDA, CDR2 SQIVND (reference sequence). This CDR3 has 16 amino acids. CDR3 region: CASSPLLAGNLHEQYF. CDR3 sequence (DNA): TGTGCCAGTAGCCCATTACTAGCGGGGAATCTCCACGAGCAGTACTTC. The full variable domain, in which reference TRBV19 and TRBJ2-7 provide the parts outside the CDR3, is DGGITQSPKYLFRKEGQNVTLSCEQNLNHDAMYWYRQDPGQGLRLIYYSQIVNDFQKGDIAEGYSVSREKKESFPLTVTSAQKNPTAFYLCASSPLLAGNLHEQYFGPGTRLTVT.

Turning to this clone: Germline and junction disagree at one end, which may indicate a read error. Other DNA sequences within the sample encode an identical CDR3. The chain employs TRBV5-4 and TRBJ1-2, with TRBD1 matching over 7 bases. CDR1 and CDR2 (germline): SGHNT, YYREEE (reference sequence). The CDR3 is 12 residues long. The CDR3 spells CASSPTGYGYTF. In DNA form, the CDR3 reads TGTGCCAGCAGCCCGACAGGGTATGGCTACACCTTT.

The gene calls are TRBV25-1 and TRBJ2-5; D might be TRBD1 (6 bases). V was cut by 4 bases and J by 1 base, with 13 bases left in between. CDR1 and CDR2 from the germline V gene are MGHDK and SYGVNS. The CDR3 totals 15 residues. The CDR3 sequence is CASSALSGAQETQYF. CDR3 DNA sequence: TGTGCCAGCAGTGCCCTTTCAGGGGCCCAAGAGACCCAGTACTTC.

V gene TRBV5-4 combines with J gene TRBJ2-2; 11 bases line up with TRBD1. J was trimmed by 4 bases and V by 5 bases; bases with no gene match: 4. The germline V gene has CDR1 SGHNT and CDR2 YYREEE (reference sequence). This CDR3 is 15 amino acids long. The CDR3 sequence is CASRSGTGGTGELFF. CDR3 DNA: TGTGCCAGCAGGTCCGGGACAGGGGGCACCGGGGAGCTGTTTTTT.

This rearrangement joins TRBV2 to TRBJ1-4; possible D gene TRBD1, 5 bases. Germline-derived CDR1 and CDR2 are SNHLY and FYNNEI. This CDR3 has 14 residues. V lost 6 bases, J lost 3 bases, and 11 bases lay in between. CDR3 protein: CASRITGANEKLFF. The CDR3 DNA reads TGTGCCAGCAGAATAACAGGCGCTAATGAAAAACTGTTTTTT.

The gene calls are TRBV10-1 and TRBJ2-7; D is ambiguous. Germline V CDR1 and CDR2: WNHNN, SYGVQD (reference sequence). Trimming shortened V by 7 bases and J by 5 bases, and 6 bases separated the two germline ends. This CDR3 contains 10 residues. The CDR3 loop is CASTVHEQYF. The DNA for the CDR3 is TGCGCCAGCACGGTTCACGAGCAGTACTTC.

The genes are TRBV28 and TRBJ1-6; no definite D call. Trimming removed 7 bases at V and 6 bases at J, with 19 bases between. The CDR3 runs to 16 residues. The germline V gene has CDR1 MDHEN and CDR2 SYDVKM. CDR3 loop: CASKSRPGGSNSPLHF. The CDR3 bases are TGTGCCAGCAAGTCCCGGCCGGGTGGGAGTAATTCACCCCTCCACTTT.

The gene calls are TRBV6-6 and TRBJ1-2, with TRBD1 matching over 7 bases. V shed 2 bases, J shed 4 bases, and the junction held 4 bases outside the gene matches. CDR3 length equals 14 residues. Germline V lookup: CDR1 MNHNY, CDR2 SVGAGI (reference sequence). The CDR3 sequence is CASSYETGLYGYTF. Written as DNA, the CDR3 is TGTGCCAGCAGTTACGAGACAGGGCTCTATGGCTACACCTTC.

V gene TRBV21-1 combines with J gene TRBJ1-2; the listed D gene, TRBD1, was not tested against the DNA. TRBV21-1 corresponds to a pseudogene. The length of the CDR3 is 12 residues. CDR3 DNA sequence: TGTGCCACCACAGGGGGAGGGAATGGCTACACCTTC. This encodes CATTGGGNGYTF.

This chain links TRBV7-6 with TRBJ2-2, with D perhaps TRBD1 or TRBD2 (7 bases each). Deletions cut 4 bases from V and 3 bases from J, with 12 bases between. Germline V gene sequence: CDR1 SGHVS, CDR2 FNYEAQ. The CDR3 is 15 amino acids. DNA of the CDR3: TGTGCCAGCAGCTCAGCGGGACAGCACACCGGGGAGCTGTTTTTT. It yields the protein CASSSAGQHTGELFF.

As to this clone: Within the sample, other DNA sequences also encode this same CDR3. This chain joins TRBV29-1 and TRBJ2-1, with 8 positions matching TRBD2. CDR3 length equals 12 residues. CDR1 and CDR2 from the germline V gene are SQVTM and ANQGSEA. CDR3: CSSGGVYNEQFF. The CDR3 nucleotides are TGCAGTTCCGGGGGGGTCTACAATGAGCAGTTCTTC.

The V gene is TRBV5-6, the J gene TRBJ2-5; 8 bases match TRBD2. There are 13 residues in the CDR3. CDR1 is SGHDT, CDR2 YYEEEE, per germline. J gave up 3 bases and V 4 bases, and 2 bases lay outside the gene matches. The CDR3 nucleotides read TGTGCCAGCAGCCCGACTAGCGAAGAGACCCAGTACTTC. This sequence encodes CASSPTSEETQYF.

The chain links TRBV27 to TRBJ2-7; D is unclear. In germline, CDR1 is MNHEY, CDR2 SMNVEV (reference sequence). The V end was cut by 5 bases, the J end by 4 bases, with 9 bases between. The CDR3 contains 12 residues. The CDR3 region is CASSHSMYEQYF. The CDR3 DNA follows: TGTGCCAGCAGTCACTCTATGTACGAGCAGTACTTC.

The chain recombines TRBV19 with TRBJ1-1, with D unresolved. The germline V gene has CDR1 LNHDA and CDR2 SQIVND (reference sequence). V lost 1 base and J 1 base, leaving 7 bases between the germline ends. CDR3 length equals 14 residues. The CDR3 sequence: CASSIGPRNTEAFF. The CDR3 DNA is TGTGCCAGTAGTATAGGGCCACGGAACACTGAAGCTTTCTTT. The whole variable domain, remainder taken from reference TRBV19 and TRBJ1-1, is DGGITQSPKYLFRKEGQNVTLSCEQNLNHDAMYWYRQDPGQGLRLIYYSQIVNDFQKGDIAEGYSVSREKKESFPLTVTSAQKNPTAFYLCASSIGPRNTEAFFGQGTRLTVV.